This entry lists 9 T cell receptor beta chains sequenced from one sample in a study of T-cell memory formation after mild COVID-19. TCRdb processed the 5' RACE reads anew with MiXCR; each CDR3 protein has one entry. The repertoire has around 83,000 distinct CDR3 sequences, approximately 23% of them found once; the top ten carry roughly 40%. The material sequenced was PBMCs or a T cell subset sorted from them (not recorded which). These receptors were collected from a man aged 18 to 30 who had mild COVID-19 (a few samples of this study predate the infection). Cell type and time point are not known.

This clonotype was recorded at least ten times. This chain uses TRBV4-3 with TRBJ2-5; 8 bases align to TRBD2. This CDR3 comprises 15 residues. The V gene end was trimmed by 0 bases and the J gene end by 2 bases; junction bases not matched to a gene: 2. Germline values: CDR1 LGHNA, CDR2 YSLEER. The CDR3 protein is CASSQDRGGQETQYF. For the CDR3, the DNA is TGCGCCAGCAGCCAAGATCGGGGGGGTCAAGAGACCCAGTACTTC.

This chain uses TRBV9 with TRBJ2-5; weak D call: TRBD2 (6 bases). Between the trimmed V and J ends, which lost 5 bases and 3 bases, there was a span of 11 bases. Per the germline V gene, CDR1 is SGDLS and CDR2 is YYNGEE. The CDR3 length is 13 residues. CDR3 sequence reads: CASSWGVEETQYF. In DNA, the CDR3 is TGTGCCAGCAGTTGGGGGGTAGAAGAGACCCAGTACTTC. Together with reference TRBV9 and TRBJ2-5, the CDR3 gives the full variable domain: DSGVTQTPKHLITATGQRVTLRCSPRSGDLSVYWYQQSLDQGLQFLIQYYNGEERAKGNILERFSAQQFPDLHSELNLSSLELGDSALYFCASSWGVEETQYFGPGTRLLVL.

In its sample, this clonotype was seen a few times. This sequence joins TRBV24-1 and TRBJ2-1; D gene uncertain. The CDR3 sequence is 13 residues long. Germline V lookup: CDR1 KGHDR, CDR2 SFDVKD. Trimming cost V 9 bases and J 1 base, with 9 bases left between them. The CDR3 coding sequence is TGTGCCACCGCCCGTACGTCCTACAATGAGCAGTTCTTC. As protein: CATARTSYNEQFF.

This clonotype has a handful of counts. This chain joins TRBV29-1 and TRBJ2-1; 10 positions agree with TRBD2. Germline V gene lookup returns CDR1 SQVTM and CDR2 ANQGSEA. The V and J ends lost 4 bases and 8 bases, in that order; junction bases with no gene match: 11. CDR3 length equals 15 residues. CDR3 protein: CSVVRPLAGNDEQFF. CDR3 DNA: TGCAGCGTTGTGCGGCCACTAGCGGGGAACGATGAGCAGTTCTTC.

This rearrangement joins TRBV6-2 or TRBV6-3 to TRBJ2-3; either TRBD1 or TRBD2 may fit D (5 bases each). CDR1 is MNHEY and CDR2 is SVGEGT in the germline V gene. V lost 5 bases and J lost 5, with 17 bases in between. CDR3 size: 15 residues. Written as DNA, the CDR3 is TGTGCCAGCAGTGTCTCTGGGGCGGGTCTAGATACGCAGTATTTT. Its translation: CASSVSGAGLDTQYF.

The chain uses TRBV5-1 and TRBJ1-2; D is ambiguous. This CDR3 contains 15 residues. Looked up from germline, CDR1 is SGHRS and CDR2 is YFSETQ. The V gene lost 0 bases and the J gene lost 4 bases, with 13 bases spanning the gap. The CDR3 nucleotides are TGCGCCAGCAGCTTGGTCCACCTTGGGATCTATGGCTACACCTTC. This translates into CASSLVHLGIYGYTF.

V is TRBV7-9 and J is TRBJ2-5, with TRBD2 as a possible D gene (5 bases). The CDR3 spans 15 residues. V was clipped by 5 bases and J by 4 bases, with 17 bases between them. Germline V gene data show CDR1 as SEHNR and CDR2 as FQNEAQ (reference sequence). The CDR3 sequence is CASSQAEGAGETQYF. The CDR3 DNA is TGTGCCAGCAGCCAGGCTGAGGGAGCAGGAGAGACCCAGTACTTC.

The V gene is TRBV29-1, the J gene TRBJ2-4; 9 bases are a match to TRBD1. From germline, CDR1 is SQVTM and CDR2 ANQGSEA. The CDR3 contains 14 residues. The junction had 5 bases not matched to a gene; V was cut back by 3 bases and J by 5 bases. CDR3 in DNA: TGCAGCGTTGAGGGTCGGGACAGGGAAAACATTCAGTACTTC. It codes for CSVEGRDRENIQYF.

The chain recombines TRBV7-9 with TRBJ2-7, with TRBD1 as a possible D gene (6 bases). V lost 4 bases and J lost 2, with 18 bases in between. Looked up from germline, CDR1 is SEHNR and CDR2 is FQNEAQ (reference sequence). The CDR3 consists of 16 residues. In DNA form, the CDR3 reads TGTGCCAGCAGCTCGACAGGAGACTACTCGGCCTACGAGCAGTACTTC. Amino acid sequence: CASSSTGDYSAYEQYF. Combining the CDR3 with reference TRBV7-9 and TRBJ2-7 gives the whole variable domain DTGVSQNPRHKITKRGQNVTFRCDPISEHNRLYWYRQTLGQGPEFLTYFQNEAQLEKSRLLSDRFSAERPKGSFSTLEIQRTEQGDSAMYLCASSSTGDYSAYEQYFGPGTRLTVT.